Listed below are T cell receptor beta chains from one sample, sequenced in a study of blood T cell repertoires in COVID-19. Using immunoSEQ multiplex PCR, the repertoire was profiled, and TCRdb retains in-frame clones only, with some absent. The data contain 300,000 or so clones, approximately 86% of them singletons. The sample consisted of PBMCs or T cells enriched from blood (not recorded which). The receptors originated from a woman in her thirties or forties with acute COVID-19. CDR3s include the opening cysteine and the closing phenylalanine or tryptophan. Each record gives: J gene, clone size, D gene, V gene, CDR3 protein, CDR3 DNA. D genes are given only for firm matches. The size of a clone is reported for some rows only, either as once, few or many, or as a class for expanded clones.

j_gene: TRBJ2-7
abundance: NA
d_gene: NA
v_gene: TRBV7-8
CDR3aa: CASSRGSIYEQYF
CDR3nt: TGTGCCAGCAGCCGGGGGAGCATCTACGAGCAGTACTTC

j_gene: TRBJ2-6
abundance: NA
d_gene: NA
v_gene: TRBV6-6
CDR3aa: CASTGSGANVLTF
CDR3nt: TGTGCCAGTACCGGCTCTGGGGCCAACGTCCTGACTTTC

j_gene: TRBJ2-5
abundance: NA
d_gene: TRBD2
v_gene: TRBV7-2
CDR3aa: CASRAGLAGGFSGRETQYF
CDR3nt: TGTGCCAGCAGGGCGGGACTAGCGGGGGGGTTTAGCGGGCGTGAGACCCAGTACTTC

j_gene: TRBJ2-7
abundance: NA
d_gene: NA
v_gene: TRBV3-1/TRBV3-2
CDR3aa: CASSQVQSYEQYF
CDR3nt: TGTGCCAGCAGCCAGGTCCAGTCCTACGAGCAGTACTTC

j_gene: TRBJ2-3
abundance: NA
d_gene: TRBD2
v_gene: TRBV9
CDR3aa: CASSVGGSSADTQYF
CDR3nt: TGTGCCAGCAGCGTGGGCGGGAGCAGCGCAGATACGCAGTATTTT

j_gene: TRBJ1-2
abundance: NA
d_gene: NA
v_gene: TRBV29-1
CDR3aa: CSVEVLRERNYGYTF
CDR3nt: TGCAGCGTTGAGGTCCTGCGGGAACGCAACTATGGCTACACCTTC

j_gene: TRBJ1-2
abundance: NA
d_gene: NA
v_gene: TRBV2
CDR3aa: CASRSLEQGYTF
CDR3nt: TGTGCCAGCAGGAGTCTAGAACAAGGCTACACCTTC

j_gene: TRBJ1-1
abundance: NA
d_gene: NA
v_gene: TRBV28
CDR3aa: CASTNRGGIGFGRNTEAFF
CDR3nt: TGTGCCAGCACCAATCGGGGGGGGATAGGTTTCGGTAGGAACACTGAAGCTTTCTTT

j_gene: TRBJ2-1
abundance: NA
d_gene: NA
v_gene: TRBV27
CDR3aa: CASSFTPRTASYNERQFF
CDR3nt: TGTGCCAGCAGTTTTACGCCTCGGACAGCGTCCTACAATGAGCGGCAGTTCTTC

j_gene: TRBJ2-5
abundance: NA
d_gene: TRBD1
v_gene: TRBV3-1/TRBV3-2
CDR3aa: CASSPGQGQETQYF
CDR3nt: TGTGCCAGCAGCCCAGGACAGGGCCAAGAGACCCAGTACTTC

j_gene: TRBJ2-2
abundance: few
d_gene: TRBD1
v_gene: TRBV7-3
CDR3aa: CASSRQGVHTGELFF
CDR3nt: TGTGCCAGCAGCAGACAGGGAGTACACACCGGGGAGCTGTTTTTT

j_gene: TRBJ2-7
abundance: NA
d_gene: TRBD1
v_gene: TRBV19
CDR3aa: CASSIDGTGEQYF
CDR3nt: TGTGCCAGTAGTATAGATGGGACAGGGGAGCAGTACTTC

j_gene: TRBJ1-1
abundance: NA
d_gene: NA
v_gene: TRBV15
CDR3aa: CATSRDPGGLGTEAFF
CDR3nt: TGTGCCACCAGCAGAGATCCCGGAGGGTTAGGCACTGAAGCTTTCTTT

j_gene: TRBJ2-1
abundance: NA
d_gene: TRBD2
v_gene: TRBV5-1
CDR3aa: CASSPSGLDNEQFF
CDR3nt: TGCGCCAGCAGCCCTAGCGGGCTGGACAATGAGCAGTTCTTC

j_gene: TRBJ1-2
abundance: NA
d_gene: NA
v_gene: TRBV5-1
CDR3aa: CASSERAGDGYTF
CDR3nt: TGCGCCAGCAGCGAACGGGCCGGGGATGGCTACACCTTC

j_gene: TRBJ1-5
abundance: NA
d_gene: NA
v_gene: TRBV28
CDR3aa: CASYTTGNGDQPQHF
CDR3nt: TGTGCCAGCTATACTACAGGGAACGGTGATCAGCCCCAGCATTTT

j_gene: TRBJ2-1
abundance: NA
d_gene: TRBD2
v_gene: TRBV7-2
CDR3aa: CASSFHKTAGARNEQFF
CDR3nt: TGTGCCAGCAGCTTTCACAAAACAGCGGGAGCTAGAAATGAGCAGTTCTTC

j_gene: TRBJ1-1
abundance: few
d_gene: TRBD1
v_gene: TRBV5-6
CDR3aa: CASGIHRDRGRVNTEAFF
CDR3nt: TGTGCCAGCGGGATACATCGGGACAGGGGGCGGGTGAACACTGAAGCTTTCTTT

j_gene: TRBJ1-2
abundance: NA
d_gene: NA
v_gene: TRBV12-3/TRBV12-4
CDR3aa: CASSPLEGGYTF
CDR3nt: TGTGCCAGCAGCCCCTTAGAGGGAGGCTACACCTTC

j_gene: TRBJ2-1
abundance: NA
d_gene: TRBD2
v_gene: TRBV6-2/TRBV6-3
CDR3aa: CASSRGLAGGNNEQFF
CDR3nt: TGTGCCAGCAGCCGCGGACTAGCGGGAGGAAACAATGAGCAGTTCTTC

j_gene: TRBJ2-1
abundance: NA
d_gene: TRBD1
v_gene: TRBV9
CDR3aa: CASSVAPPGTGGFDEQFF
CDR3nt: TGTGCCAGCAGCGTAGCCCCCCCGGGGACAGGGGGCTTCGATGAGCAGTTCTTC

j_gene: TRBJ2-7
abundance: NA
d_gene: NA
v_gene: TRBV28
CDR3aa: CASSFAGAGLSYEQYF
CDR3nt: TGTGCCAGCAGTTTTGCGGGGGCGGGCCTCTCCTACGAGCAGTACTTC

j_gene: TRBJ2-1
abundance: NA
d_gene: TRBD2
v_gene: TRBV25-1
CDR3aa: CASSATSGRRLDEQFF
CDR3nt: TGTGCCAGCAGTGCCACTAGCGGGAGGAGGTTGGATGAGCAGTTCTTC

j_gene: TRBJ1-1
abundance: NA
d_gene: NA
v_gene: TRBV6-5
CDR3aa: CASSPDSNTEAFF
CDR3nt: TGTGCCAGCAGTCCGGACAGTAACACTGAAGCTTTCTTT

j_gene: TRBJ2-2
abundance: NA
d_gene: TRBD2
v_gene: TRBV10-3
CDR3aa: CAISDSSGGNTGELFF
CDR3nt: TGTGCCATCAGTGATTCTAGCGGGGGGAACACCGGGGAGCTGTTTTTT

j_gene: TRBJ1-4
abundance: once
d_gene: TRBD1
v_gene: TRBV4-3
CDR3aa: CASSPTGTGTNEKLFF
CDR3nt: TGCGCCAGCAGCCCCACCGGGACAGGGACTAATGAAAAACTGTTTTTT

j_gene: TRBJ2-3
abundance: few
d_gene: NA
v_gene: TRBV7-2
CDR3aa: CASSLLGAADTQYF
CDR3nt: TGTGCCAGCAGCTTACTAGGGGCGGCAGATACGCAGTATTTT

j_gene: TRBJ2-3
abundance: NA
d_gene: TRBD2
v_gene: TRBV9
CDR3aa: CASSGDPGLAARHNTDTQYF
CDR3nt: TGTGCCAGCAGCGGAGATCCGGGACTAGCGGCAAGACACAACACAGATACGCAGTATTTT

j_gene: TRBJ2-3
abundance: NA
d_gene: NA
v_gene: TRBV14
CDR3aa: CASSPRLADTQYF
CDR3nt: TGTGCCAGCAGCCCTCGACTAGCAGATACGCAGTATTTT

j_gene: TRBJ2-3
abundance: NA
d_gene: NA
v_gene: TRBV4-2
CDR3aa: CASSQDHRTIRDTDTQYF
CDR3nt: TGTGCCAGCAGCCAAGACCACCGGACAATCAGGGACACAGATACGCAGTATTTT

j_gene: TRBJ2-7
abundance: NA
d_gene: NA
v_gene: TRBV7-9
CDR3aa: CASSVREFYEQYF
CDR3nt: TGTGCCAGCAGCGTCAGGGAATTCTACGAGCAGTACTTC

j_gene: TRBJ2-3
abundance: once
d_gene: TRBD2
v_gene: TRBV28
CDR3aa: CASTPPGLAGYTDTQYF
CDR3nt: TGTGCCAGCACTCCACCGGGACTAGCGGGGTACACAGATACGCAGTATTTT

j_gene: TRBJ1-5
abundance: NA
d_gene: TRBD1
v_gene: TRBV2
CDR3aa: CASSVQGARQPQHF
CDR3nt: TGTGCCAGCAGTGTACAGGGGGCGCGTCAGCCCCAGCATTTT

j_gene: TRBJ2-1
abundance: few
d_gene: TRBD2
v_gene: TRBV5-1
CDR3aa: CASSLILAATNNEQFF
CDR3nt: TGCGCCAGCAGCTTGATCCTAGCGGCGACCAACAATGAGCAGTTCTTC

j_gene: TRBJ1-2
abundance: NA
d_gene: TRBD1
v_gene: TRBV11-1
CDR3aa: CASSLAPGQGIDGYTF
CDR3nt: TGTGCCAGCAGCTTAGCGCCGGGACAGGGGATCGATGGCTACACCTTC

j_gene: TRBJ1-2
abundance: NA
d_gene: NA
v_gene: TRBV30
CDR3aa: CAWWGVGESLNYGYTF
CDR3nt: TGTGCCTGGTGGGGGGTAGGCGAATCCCTTAACTATGGCTACACCTTC

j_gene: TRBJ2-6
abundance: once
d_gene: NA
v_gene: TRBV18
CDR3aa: CASSPPGRHVGANVLTF
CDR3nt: TGTGCCAGCTCACCACCAGGCCGACATGTTGGGGCCAACGTCCTGACTTTC

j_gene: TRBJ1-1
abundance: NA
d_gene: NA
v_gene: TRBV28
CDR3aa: CASSSNSGVTEAFF
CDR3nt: TGTGCCAGCAGCTCGAATTCGGGGGTGACTGAAGCTTTCTTT

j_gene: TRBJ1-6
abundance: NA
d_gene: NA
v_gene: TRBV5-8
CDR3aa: CASSLAGFPSLHF
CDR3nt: TGTGCCAGCAGCTTGGCCGGGTTTCCTTCTCTCCACTTT

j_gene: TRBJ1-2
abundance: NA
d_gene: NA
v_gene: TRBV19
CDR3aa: CASQVISGANYGYTF
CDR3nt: TGTGCCAGCCAAGTCATCTCGGGAGCTAACTATGGCTACACCTTC

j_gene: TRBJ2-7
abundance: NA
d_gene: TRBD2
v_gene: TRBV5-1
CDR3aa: CASSAEGLADYEQYF
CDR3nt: TGCGCCAGCAGCGCGGAGGGACTAGCGGACTACGAGCAGTACTTC

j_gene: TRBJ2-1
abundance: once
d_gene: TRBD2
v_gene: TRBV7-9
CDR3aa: CASSAGTSGEVGDEQFF
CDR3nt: TGTGCCAGCAGCGCCGGGACTAGCGGAGAGGTCGGCGATGAGCAGTTCTTC

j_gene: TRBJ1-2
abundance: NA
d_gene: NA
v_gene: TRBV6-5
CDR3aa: CASSQGLSNYGYTF
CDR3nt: TGTGCCAGCAGTCAGGGGCTCTCTAACTATGGCTACACCTTC

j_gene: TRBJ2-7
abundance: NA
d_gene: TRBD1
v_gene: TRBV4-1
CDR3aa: CASSQIETGGYEQYF
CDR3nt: TGCGCCAGCAGCCAGATAGAGACAGGGGGCTACGAGCAGTACTTC

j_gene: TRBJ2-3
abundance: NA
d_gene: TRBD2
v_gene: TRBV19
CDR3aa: CASNPGGSGADTQYF
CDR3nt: TGTGCCAGTAACCCCGGCGGGAGCGGAGCAGATACGCAGTATTTT

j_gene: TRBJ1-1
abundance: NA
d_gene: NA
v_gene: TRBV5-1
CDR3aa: CASSSVGPGTEAFF
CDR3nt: TGCGCCAGCAGCTCGGTGGGCCCAGGAACTGAAGCTTTCTTT

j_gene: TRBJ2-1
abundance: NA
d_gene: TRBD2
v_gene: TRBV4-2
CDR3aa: CASSRRLAGGGLNEQFF
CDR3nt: TGTGCCAGCAGCCGAAGACTAGCGGGAGGGGGCCTTAATGAGCAGTTCTTC

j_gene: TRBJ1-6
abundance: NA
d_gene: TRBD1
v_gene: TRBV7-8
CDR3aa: CASSGQGQVNSPLHF
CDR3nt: TGTGCCAGCAGCGGCCAGGGACAGGTTAATTCACCCCTCCACTTT

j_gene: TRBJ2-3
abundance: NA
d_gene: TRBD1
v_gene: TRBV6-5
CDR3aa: CASRGQTTSTDTQYF
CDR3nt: TGTGCCAGCAGGGGACAGACTACTAGCACAGATACGCAGTATTTT